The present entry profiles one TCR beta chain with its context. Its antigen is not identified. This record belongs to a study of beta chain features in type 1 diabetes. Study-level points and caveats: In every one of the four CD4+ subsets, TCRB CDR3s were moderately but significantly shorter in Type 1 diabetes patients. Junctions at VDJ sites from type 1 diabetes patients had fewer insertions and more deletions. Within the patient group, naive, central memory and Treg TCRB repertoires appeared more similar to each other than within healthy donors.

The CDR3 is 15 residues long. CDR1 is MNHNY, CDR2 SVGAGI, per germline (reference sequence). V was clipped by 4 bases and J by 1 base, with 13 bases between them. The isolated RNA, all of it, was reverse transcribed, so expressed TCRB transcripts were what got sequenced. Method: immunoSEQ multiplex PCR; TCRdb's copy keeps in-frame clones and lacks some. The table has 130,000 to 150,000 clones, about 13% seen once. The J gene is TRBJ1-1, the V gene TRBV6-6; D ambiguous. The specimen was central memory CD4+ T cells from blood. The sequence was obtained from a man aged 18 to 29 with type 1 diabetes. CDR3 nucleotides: TGTGCCAGCAGTTCCCCTCCCGGTCAGAACACTGAAGCTTTCTTT. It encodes CASSSPPGQNTEAFF.